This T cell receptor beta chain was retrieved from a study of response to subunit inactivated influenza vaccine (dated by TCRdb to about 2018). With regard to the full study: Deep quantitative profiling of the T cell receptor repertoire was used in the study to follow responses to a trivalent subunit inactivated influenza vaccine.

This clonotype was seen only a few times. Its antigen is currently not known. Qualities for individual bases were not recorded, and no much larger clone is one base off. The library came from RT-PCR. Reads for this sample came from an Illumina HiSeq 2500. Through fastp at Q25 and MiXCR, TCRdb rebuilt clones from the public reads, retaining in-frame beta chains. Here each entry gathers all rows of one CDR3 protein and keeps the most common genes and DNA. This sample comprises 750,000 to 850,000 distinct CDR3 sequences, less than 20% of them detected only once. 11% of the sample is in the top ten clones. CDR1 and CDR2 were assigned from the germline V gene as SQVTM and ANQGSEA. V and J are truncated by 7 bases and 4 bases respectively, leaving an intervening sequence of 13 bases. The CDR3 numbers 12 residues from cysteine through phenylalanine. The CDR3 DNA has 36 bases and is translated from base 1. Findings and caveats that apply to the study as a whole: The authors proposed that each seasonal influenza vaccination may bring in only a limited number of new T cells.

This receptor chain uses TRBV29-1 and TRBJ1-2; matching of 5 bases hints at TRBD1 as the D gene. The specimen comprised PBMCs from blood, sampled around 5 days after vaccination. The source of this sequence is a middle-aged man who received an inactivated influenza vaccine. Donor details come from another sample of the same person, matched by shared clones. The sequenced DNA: TGCAGCGGAGGGACGGACGTCTATGGCTACACCTTC. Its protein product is CSGGTDVYGYTF.